This T cell receptor (beta chain) stems from a study of T cell responses to AZD1222 COVID-19 vaccine. Notes on the study in general: Per reports, nearly half of all spike-specific TCRs target regions that are unmutated in variants. Donors were mostly white British, more females; clonal diversity possibly underestimated. Sampled repertoires all dated from after the peak T cell response.

From germline, CDR1 is MNHEY and CDR2 SVGAGI. This CDR3 contains 12 residues. With 4 bases removed from V and 5 bases from J, the gap between germline ends came to 9 bases. A note on this clone: The antigen is unknown.

Sequencing used immunoSEQ multiplex PCR; TCRdb keeps in-frame clones, though not all of them. The sample contains approximately 67,000 clones, about 89% of which appear only once. The sequence was obtained from an adult who received the AZD1222 COVID-19 vaccine. The V call is TRBV6-5, the J call TRBJ2-7; D is undetermined. Specimen: peripheral blood, collected 28 days after the second AZD1222 dose. The CDR3 reads CASSSSLDEQYF. CDR3 DNA: TGTGCCAGCAGTTCCTCCCTCGACGAGCAGTACTTC.